The 5 T cell receptor beta chains listed next were all sequenced from one sample in a study of Tregs in tolerant kidney transplant recipients. These receptors are not linked to any known antigen. Sequencing used immunoSEQ multiplex PCR; TCRdb keeps in-frame clones, though not all of them. The profile covers about 44,000 clones, with roughly 95% appearing a single time and approximately 0.4% taken by the ten largest. What was sequenced was Tregs from blood cultured with allogeneic cells. These receptors came from a human donor in good health.

This clone was detected a few times. The rearrangement joins TRBV18 to TRBJ1-1; D uncertain. V was cut by 3 bases and J by 1 base, with 6 bases left in between. The germline CDR1 and CDR2 sequences are KGHSH and LQKENI. The length of the CDR3 is 13 residues. The CDR3 spells CASSPRQNTEAFF. In DNA form, the CDR3 reads TGTGCCAGCTCACCCCGACAGAACACTGAAGCTTTCTTT.

The chain recombines TRBV6-1 with TRBJ2-1, with TRBD2 matching 7 bases. The CDR3 has 15 amino acids. With V trimmed by 1 base and J by 4 bases, 4 bases remained unmatched. The germline gives CDR1 MNHNS, CDR2 SASEGT. CDR3 region: CASSEGLADYNEQFF. The CDR3 DNA is TGTGCCAGCAGTGAAGGCCTAGCGGATTACAATGAGCAGTTCTTC.

The count of this clone is one. The chain carries TRBV5-4 and TRBJ2-3, with D unresolved. Trimming pared 2 bases from V and 4 bases from J, leaving 8 bases between. The V gene's germline CDR1 is SGHNT and CDR2 YYREEE (reference sequence). The CDR3 totals 13 residues. The CDR3 DNA follows: TGTGCCAGCAGCTTATCCGGATCAGATACGCAGTATTTT. Translation: CASSLSGSDTQYF.

The chain recombines TRBV19 with TRBJ1-1; no firm D call. The germline V and J ends were trimmed by 8 bases and 5 bases, with 18 bases remaining between them. Germline loops: CDR1 LNHDA, CDR2 SQIVND (reference sequence). The CDR3 totals 14 residues. This CDR3 reads CASSPWSLRTEAFF. CDR3 bases: TGTGCCAGTTCCCCGTGGTCCTTGAGGACTGAAGCTTTCTTT.

V and J are TRBV6-5 and TRBJ1-3, with D tentatively TRBD1 (5 bases). In germline, CDR1 is MNHEY, CDR2 SVGAGI. The V end lost 4 bases, the J end lost 2 bases, and 12 bases lay between the germline ends. The CDR3 sequence is 15 residues long. The CDR3 DNA reads as TGTGCCAGCAGTTCCGGTTGGGGCCCTGGAAACACCATATATTTT. Translating gives CASSSGWGPGNTIYF.